This is a list of T cell receptor beta chains from one sample in a study of T cells after yellow fever vaccination. TCRdb re-analysed the 5' RACE reads in MiXCR, keeping a single row per CDR3 protein. The sample has about 230,000 distinct CDR3 sequences, over 6.5% seen once. Sequences were derived from CD4+ T cells sorted from PBMCs, sampled on the day of the yellow fever booster vaccination. The receptors here all came from a man aged 25-45 years who received the YFV17D yellow fever vaccine. CDR3s include the opening cysteine and the closing phenylalanine or tryptophan. Fields, in order: J gene, clone size, V gene, D gene, CDR3 length, CDR3 DNA, CDR3 protein. A D gene is named only where the DNA matches it firmly. For some rows the clone size is stated as once, few or many, or as a class when expanded; others skip it.

j_call: TRBJ2-7
clone_size: NA
v_call: TRBV20-1
d_call: NA
cdr3_length: 17
cdr3_nt: TGCAGTGCTAGAGCTCGACCTGGACAGACAACCACCTACGAGCAGTACTTC
cdr3_aa: CSARARPGQTTTYEQYF

j_call: TRBJ2-4
clone_size: many
v_call: TRBV20-1
d_call: NA
cdr3_length: 14
cdr3_nt: TGCAGTGCTAGAGGGGGGGGCAGGGGAGACATTCAGTACTTC
cdr3_aa: CSARGGGRGDIQYF

j_call: TRBJ2-1
clone_size: many
v_call: TRBV3-1
d_call: NA
cdr3_length: 12
cdr3_nt: TGTGCCAGCAGCCAAAGGGGGGATGAGCAGTTCTTC
cdr3_aa: CASSQRGDEQFF

j_call: TRBJ2-5
clone_size: few
v_call: TRBV15
d_call: NA
cdr3_length: 14
cdr3_nt: TGTGCCACCAGCAGAGGGGCGTTTCAAGAGACCCAGTACTTC
cdr3_aa: CATSRGAFQETQYF

j_call: TRBJ1-4
clone_size: NA
v_call: TRBV7-9
d_call: NA
cdr3_length: 15
cdr3_nt: TGTGCCAGCATGGCCGACAGATTAATTAATGAAAAACTGTTTTTT
cdr3_aa: CASMADRLINEKLFF

j_call: TRBJ2-7
clone_size: NA
v_call: TRBV20-1
d_call: TRBD2
cdr3_length: 12
cdr3_nt: TGCAGTGCAAGAAGCGGGGCCTACGAGCAGTACTTC
cdr3_aa: CSARSGAYEQYF

j_call: TRBJ2-2
clone_size: many
v_call: TRBV5-1
d_call: TRBD1
cdr3_length: 16
cdr3_nt: TGCGCCAGCAGCTCCCCGGGACAGATGAACACCGGGGAGCTGTTTTTT
cdr3_aa: CASSSPGQMNTGELFF

j_call: TRBJ2-1
clone_size: many
v_call: TRBV20-1
d_call: TRBD2
cdr3_length: 16
cdr3_nt: TGCAGTGCTAGAGAGGCCGCTAGCGGACCCTGGAATGAGCAGTTCTTC
cdr3_aa: CSAREAASGPWNEQFF

j_call: TRBJ1-1
clone_size: many
v_call: TRBV7-9
d_call: NA
cdr3_length: 13
cdr3_nt: TGTGCCAGCAGCTTAGATGCGTACACTGAAGCTTTCTTT
cdr3_aa: CASSLDAYTEAFF

j_call: TRBJ2-7
clone_size: many
v_call: TRBV18
d_call: TRBD1
cdr3_length: 19
cdr3_nt: TGTGCCAGCTCACCGGTTCCTACCGGGACAGGGTATTCATCCAACGAGCAGTACTTC
cdr3_aa: CASSPVPTGTGYSSNEQYF

j_call: TRBJ2-5
clone_size: many
v_call: TRBV5-1
d_call: TRBD2
cdr3_length: 14
cdr3_nt: TGCGCCAGCAGCTTGCCGGGAGGACAAGAGACCCAGTACTTC
cdr3_aa: CASSLPGGQETQYF

j_call: TRBJ2-7
clone_size: few
v_call: TRBV10-2
d_call: TRBD2
cdr3_length: 22
cdr3_nt: TGCGCCAGCCCCCATGTGCTCCTCATGTGGGGAAACTTCGCTAGCGGGCCTTACGAGCAGTACTTC
cdr3_aa: CASPHVLLMWGNFASGPYEQYF

j_call: TRBJ2-1
clone_size: NA
v_call: TRBV29-1
d_call: NA
cdr3_length: 14
cdr3_nt: TGCAGCGTGTTCCCCAAGGCCACCTACAATGAGCAGTTCTTC
cdr3_aa: CSVFPKATYNEQFF

j_call: TRBJ2-3
clone_size: many
v_call: TRBV20-1
d_call: TRBD1
cdr3_length: 14
cdr3_nt: TGCAGTGCCAGGGGGCTAGAGGGCACAGATACGCAGTATTTT
cdr3_aa: CSARGLEGTDTQYF

j_call: TRBJ1-4
clone_size: many
v_call: TRBV4-3
d_call: NA
cdr3_length: 14
cdr3_nt: TGCGCCAGCAGCCGCCATTCGGAGGTTGAAAAACTGTTTTTT
cdr3_aa: CASSRHSEVEKLFF

j_call: TRBJ2-7
clone_size: many
v_call: TRBV6-2/TRBV6-3
d_call: NA
cdr3_length: 14
cdr3_nt: TGTGCCAGCAGTCTACGACTGCAACACTACGAGCAGTACTTC
cdr3_aa: CASSLRLQHYEQYF

j_call: TRBJ2-4
clone_size: NA
v_call: TRBV10-1
d_call: NA
cdr3_length: 15
cdr3_nt: TGCGCCAGCAGTGAGCTCCGCAGACACAAAAACATTCAGTACTTC
cdr3_aa: CASSELRRHKNIQYF